What follows describes a single T cell receptor (beta chain). The V segment lost 6 bases and the J segment 7 bases; nucleotides outside the gene matches: 6. This CDR3 spans 14 amino acids. Germline CDR1 and CDR2: WSHSY and SAAADI. These data belong to a study of shared clonotypes between healthy human individuals. Researchers ran the assay at a deep level. The data were produced by immunoSEQ multiplex PCR, yet TCRdb's version contains in-frame clones alone and is incomplete. The table records roughly 2 million clones, 95% of them present only once. This clonotype was sampled from a man aged 18 to 29 in good health. The chain combines TRBV10-2 with TRBJ1-6; 7 nucleotides line up with TRBD1. The material sequenced was naive CD4+ T cells sorted from blood. Noted subset: CD45RA+ positively selected. The CDR3 DNA reads as TGCGCCAGCAGGGTCGACAGGGAAAATTCACCCCTCCACTTT. Amino acids: CASRVDRENSPLHF.